The rows below give T cell receptor beta chains drawn from one sample of a study of kidney transplant recipient with SARS-CoV-2 infection. TCRdb re-called the reads through MiXCR, storing one row per CDR3 protein. The sample records 200,000 to 300,000 distinct CDR3 sequences, under 30% being singletons. Material: a blood sample, obtained at baseline and between days 110 and 120 from a kidney transplant recipient. Receptor source: a young adult male patient who had COVID-19 and was a kidney transplant recipient. Some T cells may be graft donor cells. The CDR3 runs from the conserved cysteine through the conserved F or W. Fields, in order: CDR3 protein, CDR3 DNA, clone size, CDR3 length, J gene, D gene, V gene. A D gene is named only where the DNA matches it firmly. Part of the rows lack a size; the others show once, few, many or a class for expanded clones.

CDR3: CASSITTGRENYGYTF; DNA: TGTGCCAGTAGTATAACGACAGGGCGAGAGAACTATGGCTACACCTTC; size: many; length: 16; J: TRBJ1-2; D: TRBD1; V: TRBV19
CDR3: CASSSKGTSGSEQFF; DNA: TGTGCCAGCAGCTCAAAAGGGACTAGCGGGAGTGAGCAGTTCTTC; size: few; length: 15; J: TRBJ2-1; D: TRBD2; V: TRBV11-3
CDR3: CSAPAVAGVINEQYF; DNA: TGCAGTGCTCCAGCGGTAGCGGGAGTGATTAACGAGCAGTACTTC; size: many; length: 15; J: TRBJ2-7; D: TRBD2; V: TRBV20-1
CDR3: CASSGRIPIRKTYGYTF; DNA: TGTGCCAGCAGCGGCCGAATTCCCATTCGAAAGACCTATGGCTACACCTTC; size: -; length: 17; J: TRBJ1-2; D: -; V: TRBV3-1
CDR3: CASRADSSGNTIYF; DNA: TGTGCCAGCAGGGCGGACAGCTCTGGAAACACCATATATTTT; size: many; length: 14; J: TRBJ1-3; D: -; V: TRBV2
CDR3: CASSPGGQGMRAFF; DNA: TGTGCCAGCAGTCCAGGGGGACAGGGTATGAGGGCTTTCTTT; size: many; length: 14; J: TRBJ1-1; D: TRBD1; V: TRBV12-3/TRBV12-4
CDR3: CATSDGGTSGRNEQFF; DNA: TGTGCCACCAGTGATGGCGGGACTAGCGGGAGGAATGAGCAGTTCTTC; size: few; length: 16; J: TRBJ2-1; D: TRBD2; V: TRBV24-1
CDR3: CASSPYGGTYEQYF; DNA: TGTGCCAGCAGCCCCTACGGGGGGACCTACGAGCAGTACTTC; size: many; length: 14; J: TRBJ2-7; D: TRBD2; V: TRBV6-5
CDR3: CATSQGDYNEQFF; DNA: TGTGCCACCTCTCAGGGGGACTACAATGAGCAGTTCTTC; size: -; length: 13; J: TRBJ2-1; D: TRBD1; V: TRBV15
CDR3: CASSPSLRSRKTYGYTF; DNA: TGCGCCAGCAGTCCCAGCCTAAGATCGCGAAAGACCTATGGCTACACCTTC; size: many; length: 17; J: TRBJ1-2; D: -; V: TRBV10-1
CDR3: CASSPGPDNQPQHF; DNA: TGTGCCAGTTCTCCGGGACCGGACAATCAGCCCCAGCATTTT; size: many; length: 14; J: TRBJ1-5; D: -; V: TRBV19
CDR3: CASSIVAPYGKTYGYTF; DNA: TGTGCCAGCAGTATAGTAGCGCCTTACGGAAAGACCTATGGCTACACCTTC; size: many; length: 17; J: TRBJ1-2; D: -; V: TRBV6-9
CDR3: CASSRDLGDQPQHF; DNA: TGTGCCAGCAGCCGCGATCTAGGGGATCAGCCCCAGCATTTT; size: many; length: 14; J: TRBJ1-5; D: -; V: TRBV9
CDR3: CASSEGIDEQFF; DNA: TGTGCCAGCAGTGAGGGTATCGATGAGCAGTTCTTC; size: many; length: 12; J: TRBJ2-1; D: -; V: TRBV6-5
CDR3: CASSARRECRKTYGYTF; DNA: TGTGCCAGCAGTGCTAGGAGGGAATGTAGAAAGACCTATGGCTACACCTTC; size: many; length: 17; J: TRBJ1-2; D: -; V: TRBV6-5
CDR3: CSAIGTGGYGYTF; DNA: TGCAGTGCTATCGGGACAGGGGGCTATGGCTACACCTTC; size: many; length: 13; J: TRBJ1-2; D: TRBD1; V: TRBV20-1
CDR3: CASSLWSGREETQYF; DNA: TGTGCCAGCAGCTTATGGAGCGGGCGCGAAGAGACCCAGTACTTC; size: many; length: 15; J: TRBJ2-5; D: -; V: TRBV7-2
CDR3: CASSIRERSEAFF; DNA: TGTGCCAGTAGTATTCGGGAACGCTCTGAAGCTTTCTTT; size: many; length: 13; J: TRBJ1-1; D: -; V: TRBV19
CDR3: CASSKGGVTSTDTQYF; DNA: TGTGCCAGCAGCAAGGGGGGAGTAACTAGCACAGATACGCAGTATTTT; size: -; length: 16; J: TRBJ2-3; D: -; V: TRBV21-1
CDR3: CASSYRRPSNQPQHF; DNA: TGTGCCAGTAGTTACAGGAGACCTAGCAATCAGCCCCAGCATTTT; size: many; length: 15; J: TRBJ1-5; D: -; V: TRBV19
CDR3: CASSLGRVANEQFF; DNA: TGTGCCAGCAGTTTAGGCAGGGTTGCCAATGAGCAGTTCTTC; size: many; length: 14; J: TRBJ2-1; D: -; V: TRBV28
CDR3: CSADSQLSLTGDEQFF; DNA: TGCAGTGCTGACTCGCAACTTTCCTTGACAGGCGATGAGCAGTTCTTC; size: many; length: 16; J: TRBJ2-1; D: -; V: TRBV20-1
CDR3: CISVPELAYEVGKTYGYTF; DNA: -; size: many; length: 19; J: TRBJ1-2; D: -; V: TRBV7-5
CDR3: CAGSVGGGMNTEAFF; DNA: TGTGCCGGCAGCGTAGGAGGGGGGATGAACACTGAAGCTTTCTTT; size: -; length: 15; J: TRBJ1-1; D: -; V: TRBV9
CDR3: CASSTERRPRKTYGYTF; DNA: TGTGCCAGCAGTACAGAGAGACGCCCTAGAAAGACCTATGGCTACACCTTC; size: -; length: 17; J: TRBJ1-2; D: -; V: TRBV6-8
CDR3: CASSIFGTNRKTYGYTF; DNA: TGTGCCAGTAGTATTTTTGGGACAAATCGAAAGACCTATGGCTACACCTTC; size: -; length: 17; J: TRBJ1-2; D: -; V: TRBV19
CDR3: CASSPTGGGNSPLHF; DNA: TGCGCCAGCAGCCCGACAGGTGGGGGGAATTCACCCCTCCACTTT; size: many; length: 15; J: TRBJ1-6; D: -; V: TRBV5-1
CDR3: CASSTYKPYGKTYGYTF; DNA: TGTGCCAGCAGTACTTATAAGCCTTACGGAAAGACCTATGGCTACACCTTC; size: many; length: 17; J: TRBJ1-2; D: -; V: TRBV6-9
CDR3: CASSKERGSSYEQYF; DNA: TGTGCCAGCAGCAAAGAGCGGGGTTCCTCCTACGAGCAGTACTTC; size: many; length: 15; J: TRBJ2-7; D: TRBD2; V: TRBV4-2
CDR3: CASSLASASGVGTEAFF; DNA: TGCGCCAGCAGCTTGGCCTCGGCTTCAGGGGTGGGCACTGAAGCTTTCTTT; size: many; length: 17; J: TRBJ1-1; D: -; V: TRBV5-1
CDR3: CASSQGPGTGVLAKNIQYF; DNA: TGTGCCAGCAGCCAAGGCCCCGGGACAGGAGTGCTAGCCAAAAACATTCAGTACTTC; size: few; length: 19; J: TRBJ2-4; D: TRBD1; V: TRBV3-1
CDR3: CASSAPGQSYGYTF; DNA: TGTGCCAGCAGCGCCCCGGGACAGAGCTATGGCTACACCTTC; size: many; length: 14; J: TRBJ1-2; D: TRBD1; V: TRBV9
CDR3: CSAPRGAQSGEQYF; DNA: TGCAGTGCTCCCCGGGGGGCGCAGTCCGGCGAGCAGTACTTC; size: many; length: 14; J: TRBJ2-7; D: -; V: TRBV20-1
CDR3: CASSLGVGTGELFF; DNA: TGTGCCAGCAGCTTAGGGGTCGGCACCGGGGAGCTGTTTTTT; size: many; length: 14; J: TRBJ2-2; D: -; V: TRBV11-2
CDR3: CATWSLSGPGELFF; DNA: TGTGCCACCTGGAGTCTATCGGGGCCCGGGGAGCTGTTTTTT; size: many; length: 14; J: TRBJ2-2; D: -; V: TRBV6-5
CDR3: CASSITDRAFYEQYF; DNA: TGTGCCAGTAGTATCACCGACAGGGCATTTTACGAGCAGTACTTC; size: few; length: 15; J: TRBJ2-7; D: TRBD1; V: TRBV19